The clone carrying this T cell receptor (beta chain) was seen only a few times. The antigen is not known. The table came from immunoSEQ multiplex PCR; TCRdb's copy has only in-frame clones and leaves some out. The sample lists 15,000 to 25,000 clones; 77% were seen once. The data originate from a study of CD4 T cells in relation to SARS-CoV-2 and coronaviruses. Study-wide background: After roughly ten days of antigen culture, PBMC TCR beta CDR3s were sequenced. Study-level points and caveats: Roughly 65% of donors had memory CD4+ clonotypes crossrecognizing SARS-CoV-2 and common cold coronavirus spike.

The germline CDR1 and CDR2 sequences are SGHVS and FQNEAQ. Trimming left V 5 bases short and J 4 bases short, with 9 bases between. The CDR3 length is 13 residues. Before the COVID-19 pandemic, during about 2010-2018, CD4+ T cells were taken from unexposed donors. Isolation of CD4+ T cells took place after around eleven days in culture. Testing used SARS-CoV-2 S/N and four cold-coronavirus spikes on unexposed-donor CD4+ T cells, cells permitting. The sequenced sample was CD4+ T cells from PBMCs, cultured in vitro. The chain recombines TRBV7-8 with TRBJ2-1; D gene uncertain. The sequence was collected from a human donor in good health. The CDR3: CASSPEDYNEQFF. The CDR3 DNA reads as TGTGCCAGCAGCCCGGAAGATTACAATGAGCAGTTCTTC.